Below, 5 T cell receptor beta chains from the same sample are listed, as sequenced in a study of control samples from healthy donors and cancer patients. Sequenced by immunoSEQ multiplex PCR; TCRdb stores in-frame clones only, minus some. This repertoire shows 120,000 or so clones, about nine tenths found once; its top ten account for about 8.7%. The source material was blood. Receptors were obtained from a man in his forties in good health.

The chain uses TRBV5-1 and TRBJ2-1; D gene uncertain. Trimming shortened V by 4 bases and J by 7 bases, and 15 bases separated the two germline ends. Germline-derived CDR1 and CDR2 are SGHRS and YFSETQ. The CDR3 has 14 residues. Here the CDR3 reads CASSIPGPRNEQFF. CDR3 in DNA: TGCGCCAGCAGCATACCGGGCCCGAGAAATGAGCAGTTCTTC.

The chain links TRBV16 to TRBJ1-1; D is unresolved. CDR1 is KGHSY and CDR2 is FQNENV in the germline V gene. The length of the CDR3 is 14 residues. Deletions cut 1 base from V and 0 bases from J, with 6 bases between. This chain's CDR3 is CASSQWAVNTEAFF. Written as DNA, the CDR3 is TGTGCCAGCAGCCAATGGGCAGTGAACACTGAAGCTTTCTTT.

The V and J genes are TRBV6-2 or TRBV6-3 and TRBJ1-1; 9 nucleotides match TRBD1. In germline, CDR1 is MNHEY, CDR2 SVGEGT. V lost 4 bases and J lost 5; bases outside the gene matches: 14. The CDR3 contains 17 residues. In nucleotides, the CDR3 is TGTGCCAGCAGTTCCCGCCTCGGGACAGGGAGTTGGACTGAAGCTTTCTTT. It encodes CASSSRLGTGSWTEAFF.

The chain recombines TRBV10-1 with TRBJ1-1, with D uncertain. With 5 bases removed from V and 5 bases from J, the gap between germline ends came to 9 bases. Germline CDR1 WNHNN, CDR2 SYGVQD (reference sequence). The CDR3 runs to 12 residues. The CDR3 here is CASSQGWTEAFF. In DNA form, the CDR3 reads TGCGCCAGCAGTCAAGGGTGGACTGAAGCTTTCTTT.

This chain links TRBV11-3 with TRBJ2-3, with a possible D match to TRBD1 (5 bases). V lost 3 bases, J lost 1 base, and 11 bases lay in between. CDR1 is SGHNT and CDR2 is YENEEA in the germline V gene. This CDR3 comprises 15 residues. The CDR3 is CASSLPGRGTDTQYF. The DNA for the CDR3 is TGTGCCAGCAGCTTGCCGGGCAGGGGCACAGATACGCAGTATTTT.